This T cell receptor (beta chain) was sequenced for a study of blood T cell repertoires in COVID-19 (dated by TCRdb to the early 2020s). Concerning the study at large: Samples covering the acute and convalescent phases of COVID-19 were provided by collaborators in the United States, Italy and Spain. Samples were obtained from the ongoing ImmuneRACE study (first 160 participants) and from about 1,300 subjects provided by 6 global collaborators. A de-identified subject ID, COVID-19 status, age in years and sex were almost always included in the sample metadata. Subjects who had been exposed to COVID-19, were actively infected with it, or had recovered from it provided the deeply sampled blood TCRbeta repertoires that made up the dataset. Where available, HLA class I and class II types were obtained from metadata supplied by the sample provider rather than from assay-based typing. The repertoires were released in a freely available public database intended as a resource for research on the immune response to SARS-CoV-2. The material from the prospective study consisted of cDNA or gDNA derived from T cells, B-cell-depleted T cells, or PBMCs. The paper's findings and limits, for the study overall: The amount of clinical and demographic metadata varied by source and participant and was provided uncurated.

The CDR3 measures 13 amino acids from cysteine to phenylalanine. Only CDR3 DNA is held: 39 bases, read in frame from base 1. Cut back by 3 bases and 6 bases, the V and J ends lie 12 bases apart. As encoded in the germline V gene, CDR1 is SGDLS while CDR2 is YYNGEE. This clone was counted a few times. The specificity of this receptor is unknown. The sample holds no much larger clone one base away, and base qualities are not on file. The immunoSEQ Assay, a bias-controlled multiplex PCR, was used to amplify TCRbeta CDR3 regions from genomic DNA. Concerning the study's data processing: The number of nucleated cells in each sample was estimated by amplification of reference gene primers within the assay. Sequence reads were collapsed and filtered to measure the absolute abundance of every unique TCRbeta CDR3 rearrangement. For each sample, productive Simpson clonality was calculated as the square root of Simpson's diversity index over productive rearrangements. TCRdb stores this immuneACCESS table with in-frame sequences only. Part of the clones is absent; in the studies checked, under half of the shortfall reflects unresolved V genes, and no reason is known for the rest. V, J and clone size are taken as reported in that table, and D and trimming were inferred from the DNA itself. Present in this sample are about 70,000 clones, approximately 83% of which were seen just once. In total, the top ten clones hold 6.5% to 7.5% of the sample.

One collaborating source in Seattle enrolled patients during active infection and followed them longitudinally through the course of disease. Collaborating institutions collected whole blood in K2EDTA tubes following their own protocols. Collaborator samples were shipped for TCRbeta analysis as frozen whole blood, isolated PBMCs, or DNA extracted from either sample type. Sequenced sample: peripheral blood. The TCR comes from a man aged 25 to 45 with COVID-19, enrolled during active disease. This sequence uses TRBV9 and TRBJ1-1; possibly the D gene is TRBD1, per 5 matching bases. The nucleotides are TGTGCCAGCAGCGCCGGGGGGGTTGCTGAAGCTTTCTTT. This sequence encodes CASSAGGVAEAFF.